The source of this T cell receptor beta chain is a study of T-cell reconstitution after alpha-beta-depleted transplantation in children. The CDR3 length is 16 residues. Germline CDR1 reads DFQATT; CDR2 reads SNEGSKA (reference sequence). Points from the study as a whole: Recipient T cells and thymic progenitors that survived were the source of the high TCRbeta diversity seen at day 60 in some patients. After one year, T-cell counts and TCRbeta diversity mostly came from new T cells. About two months after transplant, alpha-beta T cells reportedly came from several hundred expanded graft clones.

To note about this clonotype: No antigen is known for it.

A TCRbeta library incorporating unique molecular identifiers was prepared. MiXCR, applied by TCRdb to the PCR reads, yields one record per CDR3 protein. The sample has 500,000 to 650,000 distinct CDR3 sequences, 10% to 12% seen once. V and J are TRBV20-1 and TRBJ2-1, with a tentative D call TRBD2 (6 bases). The clonotype originates from a female patient aged 2 to 10 who had a stem cell transplant for aplastic anemia, so the T cells may come from the graft donor. This material consisted of PBMCs, mostly from graft donor cells, taken 180 days after TCRalphabeta/CD19-depleted stem cell transplant. This chain's CDR3 is CSAPGDSFLWYNEQFF. The CDR3 DNA is TGCAGCGCTCCGGGAGACTCCTTTCTCTGGTACAATGAGCAGTTCTTC.